The T cell receptor beta chain under discussion was sequenced for a study of a mutant IDH1 vaccine in newly diagnosed glioma. The CDR3 covers 14 residues. The V segment lost 5 bases and the J segment 5 bases; nucleotides outside the gene matches: 9. Germline CDR1 reads LNHDA; CDR2 reads SQIVND (reference sequence). Points on this clone: As yet, its antigen is unknown.

Regarding time point: week 23, last vaccination. Each dose of the vaccine consisted of 300 ug of mutant IDH1 20-mer peptide, with topical imiquimod. Measured with immunoSEQ multiplex PCR; TCRdb has only the in-frame clones, and not every one. There are 20,000 to 25,000 clones in the sample; around 80% occur only once, and over 10% lies in the top ten. The sample here was PBMCs, taken from a glioma patient whose treatment included an IDH1 peptide vaccine. The source is a man under 40 with glioma. The chain combines TRBV19 with TRBJ2-7, with TRBD1 matching over 7 bases. DNA of the CDR3: TGTGCCAGTAGTGCCGGCCAGGGGGTCAACGAGCAGTACTTC. Translating gives CASSAGQGVNEQYF.